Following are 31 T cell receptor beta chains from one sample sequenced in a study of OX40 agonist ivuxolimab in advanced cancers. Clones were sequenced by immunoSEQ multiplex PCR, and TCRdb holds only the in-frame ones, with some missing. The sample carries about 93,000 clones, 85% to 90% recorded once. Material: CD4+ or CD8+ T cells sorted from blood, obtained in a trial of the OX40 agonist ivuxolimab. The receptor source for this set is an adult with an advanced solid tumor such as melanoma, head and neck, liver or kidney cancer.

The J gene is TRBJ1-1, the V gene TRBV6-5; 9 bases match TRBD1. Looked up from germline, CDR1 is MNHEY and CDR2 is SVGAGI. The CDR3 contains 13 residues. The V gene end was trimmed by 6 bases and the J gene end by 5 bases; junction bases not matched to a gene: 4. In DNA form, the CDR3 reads TGTGCCAGCAGGAGGACAGGGGAAACTGAAGCTTTCTTT. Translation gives CASRRTGETEAFF.

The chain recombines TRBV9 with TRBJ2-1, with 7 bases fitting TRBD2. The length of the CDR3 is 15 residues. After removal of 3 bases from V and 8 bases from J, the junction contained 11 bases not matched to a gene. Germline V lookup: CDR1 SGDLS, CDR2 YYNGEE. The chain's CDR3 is CASSERDSGSDEQFF. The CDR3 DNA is TGTGCCAGCAGCGAGAGGGATAGCGGGTCGGATGAGCAGTTCTTC.

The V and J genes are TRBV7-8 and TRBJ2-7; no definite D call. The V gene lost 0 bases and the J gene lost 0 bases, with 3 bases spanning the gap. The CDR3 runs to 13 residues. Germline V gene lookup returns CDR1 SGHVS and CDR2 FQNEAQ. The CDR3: CASSLAGSYEQYF. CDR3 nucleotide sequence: TGTGCCAGCAGCTTAGCTGGCTCCTACGAGCAGTACTTC.

CDR3 coding DNA: TGTGCCAGTTCAGACCAGCGTCGCTCAATCCCCTACGAGCAGTACTTC. It yields the protein CASSDQRRSIPYEQYF. The J gene is TRBJ2-7, the V gene TRBV19, with D unresolved. This CDR3 contains 16 residues. Germline V lookup: CDR1 LNHDA, CDR2 SQIVND (reference sequence). Trimming cost V 8 bases and J 2 bases, with 22 bases left between them.

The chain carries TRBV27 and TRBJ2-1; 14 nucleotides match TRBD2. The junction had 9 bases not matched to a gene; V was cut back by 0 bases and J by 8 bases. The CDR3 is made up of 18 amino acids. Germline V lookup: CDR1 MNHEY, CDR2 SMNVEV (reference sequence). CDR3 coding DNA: TGTGCCAGCAGTTTATCGTGGGGACTAGCGGGAGATAAGGATGAGCAGTTCTTC. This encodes CASSLSWGLAGDKDEQFF.

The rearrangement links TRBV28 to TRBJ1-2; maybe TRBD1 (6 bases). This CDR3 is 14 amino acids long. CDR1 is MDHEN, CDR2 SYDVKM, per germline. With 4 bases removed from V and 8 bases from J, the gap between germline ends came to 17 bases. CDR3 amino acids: CASSSDPGVAGYTF. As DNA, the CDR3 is TGTGCCAGCAGTTCAGACCCAGGGGTAGCGGGCTACACCTTC.

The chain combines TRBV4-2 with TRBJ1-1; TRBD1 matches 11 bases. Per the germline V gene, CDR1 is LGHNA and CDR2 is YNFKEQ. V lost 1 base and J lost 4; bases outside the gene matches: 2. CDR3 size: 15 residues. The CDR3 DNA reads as TGTGCCAGCAGCCAAGTGGGGACAGGGGGCACTGAAGCTTTCTTT. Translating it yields CASSQVGTGGTEAFF.

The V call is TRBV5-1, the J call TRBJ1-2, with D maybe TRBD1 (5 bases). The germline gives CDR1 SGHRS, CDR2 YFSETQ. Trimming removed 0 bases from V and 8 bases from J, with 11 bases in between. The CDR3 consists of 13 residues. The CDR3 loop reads CASSLAGVRGYTF. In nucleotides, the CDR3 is TGCGCCAGCAGCTTGGCGGGGGTAAGGGGCTACACCTTC.

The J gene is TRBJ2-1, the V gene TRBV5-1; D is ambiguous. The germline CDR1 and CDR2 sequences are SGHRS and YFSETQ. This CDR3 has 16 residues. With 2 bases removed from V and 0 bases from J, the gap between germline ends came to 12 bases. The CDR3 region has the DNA TGCGCCAGCAGCTTCGTGGCGGCGAGCTCCTACAATGAGCAGTTCTTC. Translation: CASSFVAASSYNEQFF.

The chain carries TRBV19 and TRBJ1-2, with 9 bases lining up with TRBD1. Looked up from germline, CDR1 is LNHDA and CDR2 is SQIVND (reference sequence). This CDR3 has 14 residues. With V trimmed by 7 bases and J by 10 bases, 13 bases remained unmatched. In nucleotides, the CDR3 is TGTGCCAGTACCATGGGGCGGACAGGGGTAAACTACACCTTC. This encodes CASTMGRTGVNYTF.

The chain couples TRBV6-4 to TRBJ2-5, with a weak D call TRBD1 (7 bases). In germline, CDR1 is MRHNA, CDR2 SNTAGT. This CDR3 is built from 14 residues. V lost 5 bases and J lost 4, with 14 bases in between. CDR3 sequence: CASSPQGGGETQYF. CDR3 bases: TGTGCCAGCAGTCCCCAGGGGGGAGGAGAGACCCAGTACTTC.

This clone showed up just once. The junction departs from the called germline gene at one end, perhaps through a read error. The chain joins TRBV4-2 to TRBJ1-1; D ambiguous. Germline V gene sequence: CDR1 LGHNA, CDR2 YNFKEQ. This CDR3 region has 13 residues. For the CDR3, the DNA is TGTGCCAGCAGCCAAGATCTGAATACTGAAGCTTTCTTT. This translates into CASSQDLNTEAFF.

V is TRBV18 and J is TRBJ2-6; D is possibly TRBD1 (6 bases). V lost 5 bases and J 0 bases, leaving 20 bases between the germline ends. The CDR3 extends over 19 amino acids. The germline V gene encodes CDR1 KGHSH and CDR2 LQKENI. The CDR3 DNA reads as TGTGCCAGCTCATCTCTCCCGCAGGGGTATAGCTCTGGGGCCAACGTCCTGACTTTC. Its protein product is CASSSLPQGYSSGANVLTF.

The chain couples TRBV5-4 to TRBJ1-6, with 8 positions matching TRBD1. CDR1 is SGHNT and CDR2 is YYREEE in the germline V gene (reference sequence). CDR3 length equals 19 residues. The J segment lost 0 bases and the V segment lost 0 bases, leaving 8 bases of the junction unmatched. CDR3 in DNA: TGTGCCAGCAGCTTGGCAGCAGGGGGCGAGAGCTCCTATAATTCACCCCTCCACTTT. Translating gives CASSLAAGGESSYNSPLHF.

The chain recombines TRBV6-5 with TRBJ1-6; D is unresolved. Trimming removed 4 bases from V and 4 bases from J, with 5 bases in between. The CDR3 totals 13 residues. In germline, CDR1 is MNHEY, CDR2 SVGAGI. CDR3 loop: CASSSRYNSPLHF. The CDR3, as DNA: TGTGCCAGCAGTTCAAGGTATAATTCACCCCTCCACTTT.

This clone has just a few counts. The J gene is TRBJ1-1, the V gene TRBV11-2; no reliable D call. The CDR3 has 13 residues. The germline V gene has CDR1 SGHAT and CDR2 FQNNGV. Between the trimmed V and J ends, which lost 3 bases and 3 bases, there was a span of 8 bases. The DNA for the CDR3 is TGTGCCAGCAGCTTGAGGGAGGACACTGAAGCTTTCTTT. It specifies CASSLREDTEAFF.

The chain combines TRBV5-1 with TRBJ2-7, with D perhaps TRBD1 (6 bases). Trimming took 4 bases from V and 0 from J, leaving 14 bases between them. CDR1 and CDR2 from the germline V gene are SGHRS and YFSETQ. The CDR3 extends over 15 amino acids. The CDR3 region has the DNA TGCGCCAGCAGCCCCAGGGGAGTAGGCTCCTACGAGCAGTACTTC. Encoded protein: CASSPRGVGSYEQYF.

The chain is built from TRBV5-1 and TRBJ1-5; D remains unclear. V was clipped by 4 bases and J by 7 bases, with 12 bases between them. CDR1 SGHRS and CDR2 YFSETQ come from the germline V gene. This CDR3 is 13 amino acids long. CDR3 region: CASSGSPLQPQHF. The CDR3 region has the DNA TGCGCCAGCAGCGGTTCCCCTCTGCAGCCCCAGCATTTT. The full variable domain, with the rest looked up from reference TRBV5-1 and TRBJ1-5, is KAGVTQTPRYLIKTRGQQVTLSCSPISGHRSVSWYQQTPGQGLQFLFEYFSETQRNKGNFPGRFSGRQFSNSRSEMNVSTLELGDSALYLCASSGSPLQPQHFGDGTRLSIL.

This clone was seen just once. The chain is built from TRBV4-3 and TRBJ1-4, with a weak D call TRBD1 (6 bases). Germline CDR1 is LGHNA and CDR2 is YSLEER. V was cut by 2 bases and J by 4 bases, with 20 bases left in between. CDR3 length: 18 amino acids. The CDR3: CASSQSLLGGRDNEKLFF. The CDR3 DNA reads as TGCGCCAGCAGCCAAAGCCTACTGGGGGGCCGGGATAATGAAAAACTGTTTTTT.

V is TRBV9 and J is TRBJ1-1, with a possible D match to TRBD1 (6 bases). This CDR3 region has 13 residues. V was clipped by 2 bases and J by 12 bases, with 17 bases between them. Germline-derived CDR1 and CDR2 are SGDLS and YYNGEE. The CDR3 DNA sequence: TGTGCCAGCAGCGTGTCACAACAGGGAGTGCCTTTCTTT. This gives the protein CASSVSQQGVPFF.

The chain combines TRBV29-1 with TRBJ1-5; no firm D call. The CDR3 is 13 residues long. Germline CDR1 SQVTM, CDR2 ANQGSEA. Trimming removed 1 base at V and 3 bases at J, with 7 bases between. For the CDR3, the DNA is TGCAGCGTTGAAGGCGGATACAATCAGCCCCAGCATTTT. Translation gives CSVEGGYNQPQHF.

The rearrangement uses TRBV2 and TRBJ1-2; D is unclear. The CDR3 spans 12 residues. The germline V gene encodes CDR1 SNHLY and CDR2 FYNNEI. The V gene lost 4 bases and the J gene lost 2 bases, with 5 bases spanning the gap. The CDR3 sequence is CASSVQNYGYTF. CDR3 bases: TGTGCCAGCAGTGTTCAGAACTATGGCTACACCTTC.

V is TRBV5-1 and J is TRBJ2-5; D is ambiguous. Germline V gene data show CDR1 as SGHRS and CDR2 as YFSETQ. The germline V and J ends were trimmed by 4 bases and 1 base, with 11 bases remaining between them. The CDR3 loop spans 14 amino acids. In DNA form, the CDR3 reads TGCGCCAGCAGCCGCGAGAGCTTCCAAGAGACCCAGTACTTC. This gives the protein CASSRESFQETQYF.

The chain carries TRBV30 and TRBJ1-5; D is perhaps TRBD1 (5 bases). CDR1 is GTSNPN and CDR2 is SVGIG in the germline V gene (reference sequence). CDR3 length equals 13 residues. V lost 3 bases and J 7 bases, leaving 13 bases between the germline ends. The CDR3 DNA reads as TGTGCCTGGAGAGGAGAAGGGGACCAGCCCCAGCATTTT. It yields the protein CAWRGEGDQPQHF.

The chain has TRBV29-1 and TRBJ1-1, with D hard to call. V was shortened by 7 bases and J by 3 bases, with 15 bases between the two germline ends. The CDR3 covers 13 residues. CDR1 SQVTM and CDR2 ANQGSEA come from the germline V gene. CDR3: CSAPREYHTEAFF. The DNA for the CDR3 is TGCAGCGCGCCTAGGGAATATCACACTGAAGCTTTCTTT.

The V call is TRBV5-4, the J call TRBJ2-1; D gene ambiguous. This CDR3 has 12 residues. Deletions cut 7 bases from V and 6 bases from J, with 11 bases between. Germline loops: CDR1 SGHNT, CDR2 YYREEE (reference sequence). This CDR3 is CASGRPGNEQFF. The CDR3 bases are TGTGCCAGCGGCCGGCCAGGCAATGAGCAGTTCTTC.

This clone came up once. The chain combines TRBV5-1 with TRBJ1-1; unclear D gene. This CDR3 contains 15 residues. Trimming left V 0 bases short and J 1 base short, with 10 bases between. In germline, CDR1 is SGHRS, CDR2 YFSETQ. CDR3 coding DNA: TGCGCCAGCAGCTTGGCGGGCCAGCAGAACACTGAAGCTTTCTTT. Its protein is CASSLAGQQNTEAFF.

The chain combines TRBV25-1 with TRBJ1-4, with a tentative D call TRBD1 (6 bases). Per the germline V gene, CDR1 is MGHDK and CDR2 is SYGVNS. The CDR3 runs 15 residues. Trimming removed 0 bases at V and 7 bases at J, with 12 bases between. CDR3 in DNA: TGTGCCAGCAGTGAATATGGGGGGCGTAGTGAAAAACTGTTTTTT. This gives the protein CASSEYGGRSEKLFF.

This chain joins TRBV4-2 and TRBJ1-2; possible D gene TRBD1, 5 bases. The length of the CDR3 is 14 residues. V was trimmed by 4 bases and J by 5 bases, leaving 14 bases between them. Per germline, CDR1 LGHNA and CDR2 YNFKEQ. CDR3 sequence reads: CASSPGRGKYGYTF. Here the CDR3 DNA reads TGTGCCAGCAGCCCCGGGCGGGGGAAGTATGGCTACACCTTC.

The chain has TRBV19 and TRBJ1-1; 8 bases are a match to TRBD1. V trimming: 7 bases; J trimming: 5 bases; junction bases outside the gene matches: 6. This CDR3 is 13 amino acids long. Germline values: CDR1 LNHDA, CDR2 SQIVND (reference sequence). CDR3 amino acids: CASINRGRTEAFF. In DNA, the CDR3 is TGTGCCAGTATTAACAGGGGGAGGACTGAAGCTTTCTTT.

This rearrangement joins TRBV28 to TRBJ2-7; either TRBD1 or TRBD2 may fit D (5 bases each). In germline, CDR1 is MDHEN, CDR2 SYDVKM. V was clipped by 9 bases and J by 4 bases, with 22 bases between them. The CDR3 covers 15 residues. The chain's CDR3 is CASERGVSFGYEQYF. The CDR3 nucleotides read TGTGCCAGTGAACGAGGGGTCAGTTTCGGGTACGAGCAGTACTTC.